This entry describes one T cell receptor (beta chain). Repertoires were generated with immunoSEQ multiplex PCR, while TCRdb's copy carries only in-frame clones and drops some. The sample records 90,000 to 120,000 clones, roughly 80% being singletons. This specimen belongs to a study of blood T cell repertoires in COVID-19. The wider study: Donors in the United States, Italy and Spain gave samples during acute or convalescent COVID-19.

Trimming removed 6 bases from V and 3 bases from J, with 14 bases in between. Per germline, CDR1 SNHLY and CDR2 FYNNEI. The CDR3 covers 14 residues. V gene TRBV2 combines with J gene TRBJ1-1; no definite D call. Sequencing was performed on peripheral blood. This sequence originates from a human donor in a cohort sampled during active COVID-19. The CDR3 coding sequence is TGTGCCAGCAGCCCGACGACAATTCACACTGAAGCTTTCTTT. Its protein is CASSPTTIHTEAFF.